A single T cell receptor beta chain is shown here with its context. Its antigen is unknown. This specimen comes from a study of metastatic and nonmetastatic thyroid tumors. Study at large: The comparison covered peripheral blood and tumor or nodule tissue in malignant and benign thyroid patients. Study-level findings and limits: Malignant thyroid tumors reportedly had TCR beta diversity that was significantly higher than in benign nodules, in blood and tumor.

Germline trimming cut 5 bases from V and 0 bases from J; bases unmatched to any gene: 4. The CDR3 extends over 14 amino acids. Per germline, CDR1 MNHEY and CDR2 SMNVEV (reference sequence). Ahead of thyroid surgery, no patient had received treatment of any kind. As originally analysed: Differences in CDR3 between clinicopathological groups were drawn on to build a classifier intended to discriminate distant-metastatic papillary thyroid cancer patients. TCRdb re-clonotyped the PCR reads through MiXCR. These V and J calls derive from TCRdb rather than the authors' analysis. This table holds 4,000 to 5,500 clones, 25% to 30% found once.

The sequenced sample consisted of adjacent normal tissue. The rearrangement joins TRBV27 to TRBJ2-7; TRBD2 agrees at 7 bases. The receptor's source is a female donor with papillary thyroid cancer or a benign thyroid nodule (not recorded which). Some clones in this sample may be carry-over from other donors' samples. The DNA of the CDR3 is TGTGCCAGCAGTGGGCGGGGGAGCTCCTACGAGCAGTACTTC. It encodes CASSGRGSSYEQYF.